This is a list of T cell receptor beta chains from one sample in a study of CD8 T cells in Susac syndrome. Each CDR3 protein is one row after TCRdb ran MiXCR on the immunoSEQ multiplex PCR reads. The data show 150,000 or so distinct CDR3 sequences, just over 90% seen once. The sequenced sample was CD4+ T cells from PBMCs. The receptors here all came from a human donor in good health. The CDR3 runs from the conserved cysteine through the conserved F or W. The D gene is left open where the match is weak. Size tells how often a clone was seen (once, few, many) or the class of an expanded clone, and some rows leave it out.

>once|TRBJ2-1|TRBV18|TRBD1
CASSLKAGTGGYNEQFF
TGTGCCAGCTCACTCAAGGCTGGGACAGGGGGATACAATGAGCAGTTCTTC
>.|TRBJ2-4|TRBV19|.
CASSILTRGAKNIQYF
TGTGCCAGTAGTATACTGACCCGGGGAGCCAAAAACATTCAGTACTTC
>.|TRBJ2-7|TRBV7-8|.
CASSSILPYEQYF
TGTGCCAGCAGCTCGATCCTTCCCTACGAGCAGTACTTC
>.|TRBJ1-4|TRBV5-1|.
CASSFQGATNEKLFF
TGCGCCAGCAGCTTCCAAGGGGCAACTAATGAAAAACTGTTTTTT
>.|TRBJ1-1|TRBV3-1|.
CASSQRFGTNTEAFF
TGTGCCAGCAGCCAAAGGTTTGGTACGAACACTGAAGCTTTCTTT
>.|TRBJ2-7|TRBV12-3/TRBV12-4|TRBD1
CASRATGGEQYF
TGTGCCAGCAGGGCCACAGGGGGCGAGCAGTACTTC
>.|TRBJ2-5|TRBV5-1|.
CASGGLGGFQETQYF
TGCGCCAGCGGCGGACTAGGGGGATTCCAAGAGACCCAGTACTTC
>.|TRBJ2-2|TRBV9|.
CASSARLPPGELFF
TGTGCCAGCAGCGCTCGACTCCCTCCAGGGGAGCTGTTTTTT
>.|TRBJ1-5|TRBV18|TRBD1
CASSPSPTGIDQPQHF
TGTGCCAGCTCACCATCCCCGACAGGGATTGATCAGCCCCAGCATTTT
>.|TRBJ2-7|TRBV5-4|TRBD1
CASSPGLGTGGYEQYF
TGTGCCAGCAGCCCAGGCCTCGGGACAGGGGGCTACGAGCAGTACTTC
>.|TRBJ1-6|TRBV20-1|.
CSATQDVLTLHF
TGCAGTGCTACCCAGGATGTGTTAACCCTCCACTTT
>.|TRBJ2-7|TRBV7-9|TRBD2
CASSFAGGSYEQYF
TGTGCCAGCAGCTTTGCGGGGGGGTCCTACGAGCAGTACTTC
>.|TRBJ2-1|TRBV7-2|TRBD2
CASSLASGGSNEQFF
TGTGCCAGCAGCTTAGCCAGCGGGGGGAGCAATGAGCAGTTCTTC
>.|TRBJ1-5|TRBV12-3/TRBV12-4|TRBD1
CASRFYRGGGNQPQHF
TGTGCCAGCAGGTTCTACAGGGGAGGTGGCAATCAGCCCCAGCATTTT
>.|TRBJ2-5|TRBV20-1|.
CSARDIGSNWRETQYF
TGCAGTGCTAGAGATATTGGCAGTAACTGGCGGGAGACCCAGTACTTC
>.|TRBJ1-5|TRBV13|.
CASSLRQYSNQPQHF
TGTGCCAGCAGCTTACGGCAGTATAGCAATCAGCCCCAGCATTTT
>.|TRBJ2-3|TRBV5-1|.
CASSLDSGLDTQYF
TGCGCCAGCAGCTTGGATTCAGGGTTGGATACGCAGTATTTT
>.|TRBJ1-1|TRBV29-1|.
CSVEGGSQNTEAFF
TGCAGCGTTGAAGGCGGTTCTCAGAACACTGAAGCTTTCTTT
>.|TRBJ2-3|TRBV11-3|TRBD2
CASSLGLAGGPHADTQYF
TGTGCCAGCAGCCTAGGACTAGCGGGGGGACCTCACGCAGATACGCAGTATTTT
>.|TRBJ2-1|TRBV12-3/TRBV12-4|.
CASSLRGTVNEQFF
TGTGCCAGCAGTCTCCGAGGGACGGTGAATGAGCAGTTCTTC
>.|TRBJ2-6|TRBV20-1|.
CSAYGGANVLTF
TGCAGTGCTTACGGTGGGGCCAACGTCCTGACTTTC
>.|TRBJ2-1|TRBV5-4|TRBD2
CASSPGLAVEGEQFF
TGTGCCAGCAGCCCCGGACTAGCGGTGGAGGGGGAGCAGTTCTTC
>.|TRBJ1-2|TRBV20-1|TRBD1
CSAGGRQGISGYTF
TGCAGTGCCGGGGGGAGACAGGGGATCAGTGGCTACACCTTC
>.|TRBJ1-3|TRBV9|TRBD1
CASSAPQGLGNTIYF
TGTGCCAGCAGCGCCCCACAGGGGCTTGGAAACACCATATATTTT
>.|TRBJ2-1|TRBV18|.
CASSPEANEQFF
TGTGCCAGCTCACCAGAGGCTAATGAGCAGTTCTTC
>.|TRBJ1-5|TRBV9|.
CASSVAGDQPQHF
TGTGCCAGCAGCGTGGCAGGGGACCAGCCCCAGCATTTT
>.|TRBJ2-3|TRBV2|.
CASVVDKSTDTQYF
TGTGCCAGCGTCGTGGATAAGAGCACAGATACGCAGTATTTT
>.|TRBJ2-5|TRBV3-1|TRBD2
CASSRAGAGETQYF
TGTGCCAGCAGCCGAGCGGGGGCCGGCGAGACCCAGTACTTC
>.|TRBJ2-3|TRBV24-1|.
CATLAIRRPDTQYF
TGTGCCACCCTGGCGATTAGGCGCCCAGATACGCAGTATTTT
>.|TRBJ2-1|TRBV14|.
CASSQAPREEQFF
TGTGCCAGCAGCCAAGCGCCGAGGGAAGAGCAGTTCTTC
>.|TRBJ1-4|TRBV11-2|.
CASSLEETEKLFF
TGTGCCAGCAGCTTAGAGGAGACTGAAAAACTGTTTTTT
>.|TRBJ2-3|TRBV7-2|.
CASSLFAGTQYF
TGTGCCAGCAGCTTATTTGCGGGTACGCAGTATTTT
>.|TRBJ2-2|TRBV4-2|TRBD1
CASSQSGQGDTGELFF
TGTGCCAGCAGCCAATCGGGACAGGGCGACACCGGGGAGCTGTTTTTT
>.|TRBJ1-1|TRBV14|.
CASSRPGTSISRAFF
TGTGCCAGCAGCCGGCCGGGAACATCAATTTCGAGGGCTTTCTTT
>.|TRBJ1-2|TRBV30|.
CAWRPESRRNVAYGYTF
TGTGCCTGGAGGCCCGAAAGCCGACGGAATGTCGCCTATGGCTACACCTTC
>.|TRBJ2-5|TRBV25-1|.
CASSETGQQTQYF
TGTGCCAGCAGTGAAACAGGGCAACAGACCCAGTACTTC
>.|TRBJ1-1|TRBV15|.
CATSSPGGTEAFF
TGTGCCACCAGCAGCCCAGGAGGCACTGAAGCTTTCTTT
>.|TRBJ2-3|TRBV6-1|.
CASSVRAAGATDTQYF
TGTGCCAGCAGTGTACGGGCTGCTGGGGCCACAGATACGCAGTATTTT
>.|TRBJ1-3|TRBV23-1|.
CASRAGLQGNTIYF
TGCGCCAGCAGAGCGGGATTACAAGGAAACACCATATATTTT
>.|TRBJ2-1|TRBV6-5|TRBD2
CASSYVAGGPSNEQFF
TGTGCCAGCAGTTACGTCGCGGGGGGCCCATCCAATGAGCAGTTCTTC
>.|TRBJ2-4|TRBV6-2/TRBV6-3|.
CASSPLSAVRAKNIQYF
TGTGCCAGCAGCCCCCTTTCCGCGGTACGAGCCAAAAACATTCAGTACTTC
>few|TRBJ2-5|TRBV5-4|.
CASSLSQGQETQYF
TGTGCCAGCAGCTTGAGTCAGGGGCAAGAGACCCAGTACTTC
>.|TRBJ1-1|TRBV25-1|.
CASSDGGYTEAFF
TGTGCCAGCAGTGACGGGGGTTACACTGAAGCTTTCTTT
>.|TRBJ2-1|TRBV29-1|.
CSVEPRGAGDNEQFF
TGCAGCGTTGAACCTCGGGGGGCCGGTGACAATGAGCAGTTCTTC
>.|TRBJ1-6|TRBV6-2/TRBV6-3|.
CASSGWTASSYNSPLHF
TGTGCCAGCAGCGGCTGGACAGCCTCCTCCTATAATTCACCCCTCCACTTT
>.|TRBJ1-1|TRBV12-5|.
CASGSIGGNTEAFF
TGTGCTAGTGGGTCTATCGGGGGGAACACTGAAGCTTTCTTT
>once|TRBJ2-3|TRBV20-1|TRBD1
CSATGDRVVTDTQYF
TGCAGTGCTACCGGGGACAGGGTGGTCACAGATACGCAGTATTTT
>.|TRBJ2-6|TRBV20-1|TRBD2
CSARDWGGVLTF
TGCAGTGCTAGAGATTGGGGGGGAGTCCTGACTTTC
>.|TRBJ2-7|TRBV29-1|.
CSVIVGAMYF
TGCAGCGTGATTGTAGGGGCCATGTACTTC
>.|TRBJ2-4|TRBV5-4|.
CASSYPGGLAKNIQYF
TGTGCCAGCAGCTACCCCGGGGGCCTAGCCAAAAACATTCAGTACTTC
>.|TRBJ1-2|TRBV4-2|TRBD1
CASSQAWDRVF
TGTGCCAGCAGCCAAGCCTGGGACAGGGTTTTC
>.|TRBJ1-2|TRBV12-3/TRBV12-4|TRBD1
CAIHRTTGYGYTF
TGTGCCATCCACAGGACGACAGGGTATGGCTACACCTTC
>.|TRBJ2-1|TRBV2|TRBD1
CASSERMGGQGAFF
TGTGCCAGCAGTGAACGTATGGGAGGACAGGGTGCGTTCTTC
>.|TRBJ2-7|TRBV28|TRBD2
CASSPLGTSSYEQYF
TGTGCCAGCAGTCCCTTGGGGACTAGCTCCTACGAGCAGTACTTC